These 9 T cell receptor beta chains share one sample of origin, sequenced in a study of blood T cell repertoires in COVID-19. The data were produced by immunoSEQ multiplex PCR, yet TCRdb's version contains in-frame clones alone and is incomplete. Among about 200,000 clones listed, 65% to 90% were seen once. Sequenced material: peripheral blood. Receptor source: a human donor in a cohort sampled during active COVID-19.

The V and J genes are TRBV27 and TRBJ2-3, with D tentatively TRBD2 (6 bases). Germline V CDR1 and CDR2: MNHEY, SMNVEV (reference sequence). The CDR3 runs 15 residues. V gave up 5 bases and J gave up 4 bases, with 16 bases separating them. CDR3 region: CASSPRERRADTQYF. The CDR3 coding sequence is TGTGCCAGCAGTCCCCGAGAGAGGAGGGCAGATACGCAGTATTTT.

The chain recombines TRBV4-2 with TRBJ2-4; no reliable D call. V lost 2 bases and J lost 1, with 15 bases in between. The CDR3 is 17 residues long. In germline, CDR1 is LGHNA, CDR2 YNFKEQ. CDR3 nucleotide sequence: TGTGCCAGCAGCCAATCTTTATCCGGGTCGGCCAAAAACATTCAGTACTTC. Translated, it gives CASSQSLSGSAKNIQYF.

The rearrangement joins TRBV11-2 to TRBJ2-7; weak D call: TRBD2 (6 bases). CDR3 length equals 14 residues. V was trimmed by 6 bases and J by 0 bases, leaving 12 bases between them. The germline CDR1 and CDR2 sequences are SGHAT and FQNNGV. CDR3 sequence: CASRGGVSSYEQYF. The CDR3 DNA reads TGTGCCAGCAGAGGCGGGGTAAGCTCCTACGAGCAGTACTTC.

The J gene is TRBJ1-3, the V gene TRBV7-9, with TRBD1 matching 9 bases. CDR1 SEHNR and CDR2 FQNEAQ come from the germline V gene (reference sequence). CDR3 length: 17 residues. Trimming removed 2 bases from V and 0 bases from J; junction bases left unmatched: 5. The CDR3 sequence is CASSLPTGGNSGNTIYF. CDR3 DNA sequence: TGTGCCAGCAGCTTACCGACAGGGGGGAACTCTGGAAACACCATATATTTT.

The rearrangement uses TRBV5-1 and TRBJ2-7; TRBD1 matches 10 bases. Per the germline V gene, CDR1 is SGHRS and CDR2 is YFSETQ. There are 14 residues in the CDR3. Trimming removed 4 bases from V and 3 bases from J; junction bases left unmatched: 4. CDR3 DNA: TGCGCCAGCAGCGACCGGGACAGGGGCTACGAGCAGTACTTC. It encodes CASSDRDRGYEQYF.

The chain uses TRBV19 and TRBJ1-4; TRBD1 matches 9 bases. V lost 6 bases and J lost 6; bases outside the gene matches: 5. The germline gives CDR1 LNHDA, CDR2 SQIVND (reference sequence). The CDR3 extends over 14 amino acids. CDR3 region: CASREQGAHEKLFF. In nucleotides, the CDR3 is TGTGCCAGTAGGGAACAGGGGGCGCATGAAAAACTGTTTTTT.

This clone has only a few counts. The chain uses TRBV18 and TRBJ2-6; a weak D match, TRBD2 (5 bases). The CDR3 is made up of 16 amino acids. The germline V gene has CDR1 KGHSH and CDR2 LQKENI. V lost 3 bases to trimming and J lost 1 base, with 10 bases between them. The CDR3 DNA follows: TGTGCCAGCTCACCCCTCTCGGGGTCTGGGGCCAACGTCCTGACTTTC. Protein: CASSPLSGSGANVLTF.

The CDR3, as DNA: TGTGCCAGCAGCCAAGAGGAGGCGGCAGGCTTTATCTATGGCTACACCTTC. It codes for CASSQEEAAGFIYGYTF. The chain recombines TRBV3-1 (or the pseudogene TRBV3-2) with TRBJ1-2, with D uncertain. Trimming shortened V by 0 bases and J by 4 bases, and 18 bases separated the two germline ends. The CDR3 sequence is 17 residues long. Per the germline V gene, CDR1 is LGHDT and CDR2 is YNNKEL (reference sequence).

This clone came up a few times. The CDR3 DNA reads TGCGCCAGCAGCCTGGGACAGAATATTAACTATGGCTACACCTTC. Amino acids: CASSLGQNINYGYTF. The V and J genes are TRBV4-3 and TRBJ1-2; 7 nucleotides line up with TRBD1. The V segment lost 4 bases and the J segment 1 base; nucleotides outside the gene matches: 6. Germline values: CDR1 LGHNA, CDR2 YSLEER. The CDR3 sequence is 15 residues long.